This T cell receptor (beta chain) was captured by sequencing in a study of shared clonotypes between healthy human individuals. Profiled with immunoSEQ multiplex PCR; TCRdb holds only in-frame clones, not every one. The sample has more than 2 million clones, about 94% seen once. Findings of the study overall: Some naive CD4 clonotypes, about 5%, turned up in common across several donors.

Naive CD8 cells were CD45RO-negative, positively selected for CCR7, excluding terminally differentiated effector memory CD45RA+ cells. The donors, all of them Caucasian adults, lived in Nashville, Tennessee. About this clone itself: The antigen is undetermined.

This CDR3 region has 12 residues. The V end lost 4 bases, the J end lost 12 bases, and 14 bases lay between the germline ends. Germline assignment: CDR1 SGHKS and CDR2 YYEKEE (reference sequence). The specimen sequenced was naive CD8+ T cells from PBMCs. The rearrangement links TRBV5-5 to TRBJ2-1, with a possible D match to TRBD2 (6 bases). The receptor was derived from a man in his late teens or twenties in good health. Some clones in this sample may be carry-over from other donors' samples. The CDR3 DNA is TGTGCCAGCAGCCGCTCCCGGGAGTGGCAGTTCTTC. Translation gives CASSRSREWQFF.